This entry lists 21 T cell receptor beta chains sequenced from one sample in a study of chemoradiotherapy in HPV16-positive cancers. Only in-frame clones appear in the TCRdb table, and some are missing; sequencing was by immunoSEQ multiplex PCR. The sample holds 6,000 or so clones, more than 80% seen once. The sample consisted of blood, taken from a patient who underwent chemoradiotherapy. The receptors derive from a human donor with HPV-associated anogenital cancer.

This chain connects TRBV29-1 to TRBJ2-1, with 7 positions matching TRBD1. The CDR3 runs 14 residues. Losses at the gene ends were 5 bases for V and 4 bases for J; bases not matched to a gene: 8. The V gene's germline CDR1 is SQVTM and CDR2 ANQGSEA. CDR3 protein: CSVLAGTAYNEQFF. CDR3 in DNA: TGCAGCGTTCTTGCCGGGACAGCGTACAATGAGCAGTTCTTC.

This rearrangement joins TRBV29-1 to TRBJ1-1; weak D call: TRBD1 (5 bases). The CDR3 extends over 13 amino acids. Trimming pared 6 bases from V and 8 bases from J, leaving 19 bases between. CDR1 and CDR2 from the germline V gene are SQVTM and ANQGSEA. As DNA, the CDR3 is TGCAGCGTCGACGGACACGGACTAGGAGAAGCTTTCTTT. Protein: CSVDGHGLGEAFF.

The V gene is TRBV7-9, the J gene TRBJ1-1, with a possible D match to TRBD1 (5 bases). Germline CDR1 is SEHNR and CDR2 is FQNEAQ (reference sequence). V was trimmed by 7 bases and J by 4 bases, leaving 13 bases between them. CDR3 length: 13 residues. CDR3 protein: CASTILGGTEAFF. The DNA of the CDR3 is TGTGCCAGCACCATTCTCGGGGGCACTGAAGCTTTCTTT.

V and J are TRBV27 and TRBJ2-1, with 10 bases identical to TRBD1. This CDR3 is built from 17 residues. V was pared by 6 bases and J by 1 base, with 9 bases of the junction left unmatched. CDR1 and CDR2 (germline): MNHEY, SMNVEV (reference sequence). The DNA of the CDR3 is TGTGCCAGCAGCCACGGACAGGGGGTTGTATCCTACAATGAGCAGTTCTTC. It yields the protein CASSHGQGVVSYNEQFF.

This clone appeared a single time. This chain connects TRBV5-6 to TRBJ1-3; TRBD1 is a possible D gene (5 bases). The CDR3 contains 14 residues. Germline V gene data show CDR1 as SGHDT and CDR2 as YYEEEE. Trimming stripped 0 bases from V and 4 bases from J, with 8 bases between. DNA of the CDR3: TGTGCCAGCAGCTTGGGGGACCTCGGAAACACCATATATTTT. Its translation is CASSLGDLGNTIYF.

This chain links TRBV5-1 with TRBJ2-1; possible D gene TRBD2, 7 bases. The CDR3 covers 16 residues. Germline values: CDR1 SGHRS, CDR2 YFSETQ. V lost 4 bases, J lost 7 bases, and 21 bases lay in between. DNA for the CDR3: TGCGCCAGCAGCAATGGCATTGGGGGGGCCCTGAATGAGCAGTTCTTC. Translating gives CASSNGIGGALNEQFF.

The CDR3 sequence: CASKDSASYEQYF. CDR3 bases: TGCGCCAGCAAAGACAGTGCCTCCTACGAGCAGTACTTC. The chain links TRBV10-2 to TRBJ2-7; weak D call: TRBD1 (5 bases). This CDR3 region has 13 residues. Trimming removed 7 bases from V and 0 bases from J, with 10 bases in between. Germline V gene lookup returns CDR1 WSHSY and CDR2 SAAADI.

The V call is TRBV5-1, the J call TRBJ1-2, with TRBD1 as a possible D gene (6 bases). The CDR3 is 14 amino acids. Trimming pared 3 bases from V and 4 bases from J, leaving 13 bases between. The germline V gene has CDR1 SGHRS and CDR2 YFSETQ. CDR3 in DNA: TGCGCCAGCAGCTCCAAACAGGGCTCCTATGGCTACACCTTC. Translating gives CASSSKQGSYGYTF.

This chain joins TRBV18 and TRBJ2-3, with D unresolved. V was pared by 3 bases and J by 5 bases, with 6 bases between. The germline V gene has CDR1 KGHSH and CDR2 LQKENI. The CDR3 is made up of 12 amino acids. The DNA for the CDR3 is TGTGCCAGCTCACCCGAGGAAGATACGCAGTATTTT. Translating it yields CASSPEEDTQYF.

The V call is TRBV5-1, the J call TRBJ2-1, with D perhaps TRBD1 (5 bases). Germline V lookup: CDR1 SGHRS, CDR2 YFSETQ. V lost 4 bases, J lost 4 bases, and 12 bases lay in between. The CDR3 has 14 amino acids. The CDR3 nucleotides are TGCGCCAGCAGCCTAACGACAGAATACAATGAGCAGTTCTTC. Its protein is CASSLTTEYNEQFF.

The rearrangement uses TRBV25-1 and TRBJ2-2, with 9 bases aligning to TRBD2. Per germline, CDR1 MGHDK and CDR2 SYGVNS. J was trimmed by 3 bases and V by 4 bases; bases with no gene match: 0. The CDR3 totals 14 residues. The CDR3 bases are TGTGCCAGCAGTGGACTAGCGGACACCGGGGAGCTGTTTTTT. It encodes CASSGLADTGELFF.

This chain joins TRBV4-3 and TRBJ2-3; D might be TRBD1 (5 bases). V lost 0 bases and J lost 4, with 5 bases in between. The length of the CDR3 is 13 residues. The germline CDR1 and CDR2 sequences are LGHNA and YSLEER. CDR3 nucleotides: TGCGCCAGCAGCCAAGAAGGGGCAGATACGCAGTATTTT. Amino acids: CASSQEGADTQYF.

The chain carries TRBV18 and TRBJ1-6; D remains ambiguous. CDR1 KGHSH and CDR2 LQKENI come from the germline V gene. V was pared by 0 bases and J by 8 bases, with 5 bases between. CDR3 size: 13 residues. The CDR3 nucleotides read TGTGCCAGCTCACCACCCGGGGATTCACCCCTCCACTTT. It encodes CASSPPGDSPLHF.

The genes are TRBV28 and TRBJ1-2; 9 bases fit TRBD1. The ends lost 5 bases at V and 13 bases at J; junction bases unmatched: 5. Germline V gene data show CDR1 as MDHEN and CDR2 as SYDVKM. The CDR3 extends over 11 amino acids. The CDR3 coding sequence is TGTGCCAGCAGTGAGACAGGGGGTAGCACCTTC. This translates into CASSETGGSTF.

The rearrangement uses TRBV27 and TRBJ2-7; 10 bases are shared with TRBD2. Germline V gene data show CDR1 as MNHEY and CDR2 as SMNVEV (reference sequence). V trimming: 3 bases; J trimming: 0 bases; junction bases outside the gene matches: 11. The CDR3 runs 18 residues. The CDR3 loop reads CASSFRLAGSGSSYEQYF. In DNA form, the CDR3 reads TGTGCCAGCAGTTTTAGACTAGCGGGCAGCGGGAGCTCCTACGAGCAGTACTTC.

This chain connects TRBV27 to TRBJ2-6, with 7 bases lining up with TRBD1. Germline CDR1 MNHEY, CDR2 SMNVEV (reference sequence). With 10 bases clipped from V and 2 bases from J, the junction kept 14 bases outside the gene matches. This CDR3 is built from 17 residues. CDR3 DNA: TGTGCCACTTCGGCCTTCACCGACAGGGCTGGGGCCAACGTCCTGACTTTC. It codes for CATSAFTDRAGANVLTF. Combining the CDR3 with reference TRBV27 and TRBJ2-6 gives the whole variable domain EAQVTQNPRYLITVTGKKLTVTCSQNMNHEYMSWYRQDPGLGLRQIYYSMNVEVTDKGDVPEGYKVSRKEKRNFPLILESPSPNQTSLYFCATSAFTDRAGANVLTFGAGSRLTVL.

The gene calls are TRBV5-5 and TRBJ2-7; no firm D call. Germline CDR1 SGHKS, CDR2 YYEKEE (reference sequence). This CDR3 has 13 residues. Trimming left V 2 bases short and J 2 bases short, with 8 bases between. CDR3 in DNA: TGTGCCAGCAGCTTCGACGGACCCTACGAGCAGTACTTC. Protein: CASSFDGPYEQYF.

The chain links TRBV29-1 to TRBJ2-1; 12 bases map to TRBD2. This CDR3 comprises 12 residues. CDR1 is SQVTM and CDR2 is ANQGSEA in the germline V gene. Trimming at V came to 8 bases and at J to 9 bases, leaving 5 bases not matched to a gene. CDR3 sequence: CSKLAGGREQFF. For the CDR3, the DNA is TGCAGCAAGCTAGCGGGGGGGCGTGAGCAGTTCTTC.

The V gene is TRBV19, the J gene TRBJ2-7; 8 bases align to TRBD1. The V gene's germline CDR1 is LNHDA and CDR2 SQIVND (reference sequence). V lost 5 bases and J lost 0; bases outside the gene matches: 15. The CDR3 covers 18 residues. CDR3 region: CASSPSPGQGRSSYEQYF. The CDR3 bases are TGTGCCAGTAGTCCAAGCCCCGGACAGGGAAGGAGCTCCTACGAGCAGTACTTC. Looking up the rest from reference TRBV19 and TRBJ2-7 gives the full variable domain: DGGITQSPKYLFRKEGQNVTLSCEQNLNHDAMYWYRQDPGQGLRLIYYSQIVNDFQKGDIAEGYSVSREKKESFPLTVTSAQKNPTAFYLCASSPSPGQGRSSYEQYFGPGTRLTVT.

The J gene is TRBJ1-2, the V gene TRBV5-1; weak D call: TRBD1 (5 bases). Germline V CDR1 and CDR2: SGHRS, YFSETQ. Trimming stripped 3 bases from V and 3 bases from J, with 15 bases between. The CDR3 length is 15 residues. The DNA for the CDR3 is TGCGCCAGCAGCTCCCGGTGGCAGGGAGACTATGGCTACACCTTC. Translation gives CASSSRWQGDYGYTF.

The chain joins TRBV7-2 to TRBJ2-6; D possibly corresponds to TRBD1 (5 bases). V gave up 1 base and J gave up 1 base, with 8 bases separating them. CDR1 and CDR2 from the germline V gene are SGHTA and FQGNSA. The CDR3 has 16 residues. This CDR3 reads CASSLEGASGANVLTF. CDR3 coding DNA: TGTGCCAGCAGCTTAGAAGGGGCGTCTGGGGCCAACGTCCTGACTTTC.